This TCR beta chain emerged from a study of cytomegalovirus exposure and HLA in healthy donors. On this clone: Its specificity is not known. Other DNA sequences from this sample encode an identical CDR3 as well.

This CDR3 is 14 amino acids long. J lost 7 bases, V lost 6 bases, and 8 bases had no gene match. The germline V gene has CDR1 SNHLY and CDR2 FYNNEI. Primers for the PCR totalled 60 Vbeta and 13 Jbeta. Clones were read by immunoSEQ multiplex PCR, and TCRdb kept only the in-frame ones, dropping some. This table has 170,000 or so clones, 80% appearing once. Healthy bone marrow donors made up the cohort. Study outcomes and limitations: Most sequenced TCRs were rare (though some public TCRs occurred in many donors). Cytomegalovirus-associated TCR beta chains were listed, numbering over 150. A later analysis linked a missense DCLRE1C variant to TCR beta V- and J-gene trimming.

Input material: PBMCs. The chain links TRBV2 to TRBJ1-4; 7 bases map to TRBD1. The receptor was derived from a man aged 30-40 years in good health and CMV-seropositive. CDR3 sequence (DNA): TGTGCCAGCAGAGCAGGGGGGCTTGGTGAAAAACTGTTTTTT. Encoded protein: CASRAGGLGEKLFF.